This is a list of T cell receptor beta chains from one sample in a study of early T cells in non-severe SARS-CoV-2 infection. Using its own MiXCR run on the 5' RACE reads, TCRdb lists one record per CDR3 protein. The sample holds approximately 76,000 distinct CDR3 sequences, roughly 10% seen once. Sequenced input: whole blood. Every receptor here comes from an adult who was a healthcare worker with PCR-confirmed SARS-CoV-2 infection or an uninfected control (not recorded which). Each CDR3 is given with its conserved first and last residue. A D gene is named only where the DNA matches it firmly. Expanded clones get a size class; other rows say once, few or many, or leave the size out.

v_gene	abundance	j_gene	d_gene	CDR3nt	CDR3aa
TRBV9	NA	TRBJ2-7	TRBD2	TGTGCCTGCAGCGTAGGCGGGGGGGCCCGCTACGAGCAGTACTTC	CACSVGGGARYEQYF
TRBV9	few	TRBJ2-3	TRBD2	TGTGCCAGCAGCGTCCGGCTAGCGGGTCCGTATGGCACAGATACGCAGTATTTT	CASSVRLAGPYGTDTQYF
TRBV29-1	few	TRBJ2-3	NA	TGCAGCGTGGCGTATGGGGGCCCAGATACGCAGTATTTT	CSVAYGGPDTQYF
TRBV9	NA	TRBJ2-6	NA	TGTGCCAGCAGCACCGGACAGCCTGGGGCCAACGTCCTGACTTTC	CASSTGQPGANVLTF
TRBV12-3/TRBV12-4	NA	TRBJ2-2	NA	TGTGCCAGCAGTTTATCTTACACCGGGGAGCTGTTTTTT	CASSLSYTGELFF
TRBV18	NA	TRBJ2-7	NA	TGTGCCAGCTCACCAGCCAGCTCCTACGAGCAGTACTTC	CASSPASSYEQYF
TRBV12-5	few	TRBJ1-1	TRBD1	TGTGCTAGTGGTTTGCCCGGGACAGGGGGGCACACTGAAGCTTTCTTT	CASGLPGTGGHTEAFF
TRBV6-5	NA	TRBJ2-2	TRBD2	TGTGCCAGCAGTTACTCGATTCAGCGGGGGTGGGTCACCGGGGAGCTGTTTTTT	CASSYSIQRGWVTGELFF
TRBV5-1	many	TRBJ2-1	TRBD1	TGCGCCAGCAGCTTAGGACAGGCGTCCAATGAGCAGTTCTTC	CASSLGQASNEQFF
TRBV15	few	TRBJ1-2	NA	TGTGCCACCAGCAGAGGGGGGACGGACTATGGCTACACCTTC	CATSRGGTDYGYTF
TRBV18	few	TRBJ1-1	NA	TGTGCCAGCTCACCACCCTTTGGGGGAGGCACTGAAGCTTTCTTT	CASSPPFGGGTEAFF